The TCR beta chain described here comes from a study of STAT5B mutations in CD4+ large granular lymphocyte leukemia (dated by TCRdb to the early 2020s). Turning to the overall study: Among healthy controls, the CDR3 'QG' motif was associated with a particular HLA allele. TCRbeta repertoires of CD4+ T-cell large granular lymphocyte leukemia patients were compared with those of healthy blood donors. The purity of purified fractions was confirmed by flow cytometry on FACSCanto II or FACSVerse to exceed 95% among lymphocytes.

The germline V gene supplies CDR1 KGHSH and CDR2 LQKENI. Taken from cysteine to phenylalanine, the CDR3 has 16 residues. The DNA shown is the 48-base CDR3, in frame from base 1. Cut back by 2 bases and 0 bases, the V and J ends lie 13 bases apart. The healthy controls were 37 blood donors, and the buffy coats of these donors were supplied by the Finnish Red Cross blood service. All TCR-sequenced material derived from peripheral blood: patient blood samples and healthy donor buffy coats. Ficoll-Hypaque gradient centrifugation was used to isolate peripheral blood mononuclear cells. For the healthy controls, CD4+ cells were obtained from buffy coats by magnetic purification. The Gentra Puregene Cell and Tissue kit was used to extract genomic DNA, and a Qubit 2.0 fluorometer was used to measure the amount of genomic DNA. Points on this clone: The target of this receptor is not known. Per-base qualities were not stored, and no clone one base away is much larger.

Points the paper makes about the study in general: The data were not HLA-matched, and the relatively small sample size could explain the higher clonality seen in CD4+ compared with CD8+ T-LGLL. Each patient's main leukemic clonotypes were private, but more than 20% of these clonotypes showed up at low frequency in the non-leukemic repertoires of other patients. Compared with healthy CD4+ repertoires, CD4-sorted patient repertoires appeared more clonal, and this difference remained even after the putative leukemic clones were removed. TRBV06-family usage was enriched among the top patient clones (8/27) compared with healthy controls (2/35).

TCRbeta rearrangements were sequenced from genomic DNA using the immunoSEQ assay at survey resolution. On the authors' methods: In the TCR sequencing data, the smallest productive clonotype frequency that could be detected was 2.59 x 10-5. Only productive TCRbeta rearrangements, defined as complete and in-frame sequences, were included in the analyses. Simpson clonality, calculated in the immunoSEQ Analyzer version 3.0, was used as the measure of sample clonality. Clones were categorized by frequency as very rare, small, medium, large (1-20%) or hyperexpanded (>20%). Generation probabilities were estimated with OLGA 1.2.3, V-gene circos plots were made with VDJtools, specificities were searched in VDJdb, and CDR3 motifs were identified with GLIPH. Here the immuneACCESS table is served through TCRdb, limited to in-frame sequences with V and J called. Missing clones are a known gap in these copies; in checked studies unresolved V genes cover under half, and the rest lacks a known reason. Clone size and V and J calls were adopted from that table, with D and trimming inferred from the DNA. This sample holds roughly 30,000 clones; under 85% were observed only once. Roughly 2.2% of the sample is taken by the ten largest.

The chain joins TRBV18 to TRBJ1-1; perhaps TRBD1 is the D gene, with 6 bases matching. The sequence was collected from a human donor in good health. Sequences were obtained from CD4+ T cells from blood buffy coats. CDR3 region: CASSPDPGQLNTEAFF. The DNA is TGTGCCAGCTCACCAGACCCGGGACAACTGAACACTGAAGCTTTCTTT.